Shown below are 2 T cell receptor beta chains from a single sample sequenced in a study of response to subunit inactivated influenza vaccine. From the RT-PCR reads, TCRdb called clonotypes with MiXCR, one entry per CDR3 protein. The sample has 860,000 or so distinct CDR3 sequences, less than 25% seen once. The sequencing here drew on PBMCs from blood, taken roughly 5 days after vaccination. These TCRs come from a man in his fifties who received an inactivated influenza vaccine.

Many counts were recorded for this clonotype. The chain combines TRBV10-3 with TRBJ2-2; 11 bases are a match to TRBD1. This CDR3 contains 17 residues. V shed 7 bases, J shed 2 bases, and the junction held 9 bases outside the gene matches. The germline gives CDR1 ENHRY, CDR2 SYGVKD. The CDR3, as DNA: TGTGCCATCACCCGGACAGGGGGCTCCTCCAACACCGGGGAGCTGTTTTTT. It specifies CAITRTGGSSNTGELFF.

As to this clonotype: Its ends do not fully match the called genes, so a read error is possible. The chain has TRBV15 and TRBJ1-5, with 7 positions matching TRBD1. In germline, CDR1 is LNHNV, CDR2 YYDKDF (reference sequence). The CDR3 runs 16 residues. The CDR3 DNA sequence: TGTGCCACCAGCCGAGACAGGGCGAATGGCAATCAGCCCCAGCATTTT. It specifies CATSRDRANGNQPQHF.